Listed below are T cell receptor beta chains from one sample, sequenced in a study of blood T cell repertoires in COVID-19. This table comes from immunoSEQ multiplex PCR, and its TCRdb copy is limited to in-frame clones, with some not included. This repertoire shows more than 95,000 clones, about 88% found once; its top ten account for 6.2%. Sequencing was carried out using peripheral blood. These receptors all come from a human donor in a cohort sampled during active COVID-19. CDR3s include the opening cysteine and the closing phenylalanine or tryptophan. The D gene is left open where the match is weak. Rows may omit the clone size; those that give it use once, few, many or a size class.

J: TRBJ1-1; size: few; V: TRBV7-9; D: TRBD1; CDR3: CASSFLGLGTVSPEAFF; DNA: TGTGCCAGCAGCTTTTTGGGTTTAGGGACAGTCTCCCCCGAAGCTTTCTTT
J: TRBJ2-7; size: -; V: TRBV7-3; D: -; CDR3: CASGLRAGRDYEQYF; DNA: TGTGCCAGCGGATTAAGGGCGGGACGAGACTACGAGCAGTACTTC
J: TRBJ2-1; size: -; V: TRBV5-3; D: TRBD2; CDR3: CARSERGGPHEQFF; DNA: TGTGCCAGAAGCGAGCGGGGGGGCCCTCATGAGCAGTTCTTC
J: TRBJ2-7; size: -; V: TRBV11-2; D: TRBD2; CDR3: CASSLGLAINEQYF; DNA: TGTGCCAGCAGCTTAGGACTAGCAATAAACGAGCAGTACTTC
J: TRBJ2-5; size: -; V: TRBV18; D: -; CDR3: CASSPTSMETQYF; DNA: TGTGCCAGCTCACCGACTAGTATGGAGACCCAGTACTTC
J: TRBJ2-1; size: once; V: TRBV5-5; D: TRBD2; CDR3: CASSLGAGAYNEQFF; DNA: TGTGCCAGCAGCTTGGGAGCGGGAGCCTACAATGAGCAGTTCTTC
J: TRBJ1-1; size: -; V: TRBV4-1; D: -; CDR3: CASSQGWTPTGSTEAFF; DNA: TGCGCCAGCAGCCAAGGCTGGACCCCCACAGGGTCCACTGAAGCTTTCTTT
J: TRBJ2-5; size: -; V: TRBV28; D: TRBD1; CDR3: CASSPDRDRQETQYF; DNA: TGTGCCAGCAGCCCGGACAGGGACCGACAAGAGACCCAGTACTTC
J: TRBJ1-1; size: -; V: TRBV6-6; D: TRBD1; CDR3: CASTLGTDTEAFF; DNA: TGTGCCAGCACCCTCGGGACAGACACTGAAGCTTTCTTT
J: TRBJ1-4; size: -; V: TRBV11-2; D: TRBD1; CDR3: CASSLISRGQDEKLFF; DNA: TGTGCCAGCAGCTTAATCTCGAGGGGGCAAGATGAAAAACTGTTTTTT
J: TRBJ2-5; size: -; V: TRBV15; D: TRBD1; CDR3: CATSRTPATGSKETQYF; DNA: TGTGCCACCAGCCGAACCCCCGCGACAGGGTCAAAAGAGACCCAGTACTTC
J: TRBJ1-2; size: -; V: TRBV2; D: -; CDR3: CASSERGDGDYGYTF; DNA: TGTGCCAGCAGTGAACGGGGGGATGGCGACTATGGCTACACCTTC
J: TRBJ2-5; size: -; V: TRBV19; D: TRBD1; CDR3: CASSGGQGSSETQYF; DNA: TGTGCCAGTAGTGGGGGACAGGGGTCATCAGAGACCCAGTACTTC
J: TRBJ2-5; size: -; V: TRBV5-1; D: -; CDR3: CASSPDRGGETQYF; DNA: TGCGCCAGCAGCCCTGACAGGGGAGGGGAGACCCAGTACTTC
J: TRBJ2-3; size: -; V: TRBV7-7; D: -; CDR3: CASSPVAGASTDTQYF; DNA: TGTGCTAGCAGCCCCGTGGCGGGGGCTAGCACAGATACGCAGTATTTT
J: TRBJ2-7; size: -; V: TRBV5-4; D: TRBD2; CDR3: CASSRGGESTYEQYF; DNA: TGTGCCAGCAGCCGGGGGGGGGAATCGACCTACGAGCAGTACTTC
J: TRBJ1-1; size: -; V: TRBV6-5; D: -; CDR3: CASRTGMNTEAFF; DNA: TGTGCCAGCAGAACAGGAATGAACACTGAAGCTTTCTTT
J: TRBJ2-7; size: few; V: TRBV5-5; D: TRBD1; CDR3: CASSPGLGQGDGEQYF; DNA: TGTGCCAGCAGCCCTGGCCTTGGACAGGGAGACGGCGAGCAGTACTTC
J: TRBJ2-1; size: once; V: TRBV19; D: -; CDR3: CASRRDSMAYNEQFF; DNA: TGTGCCAGTAGAAGGGACTCGATGGCCTACAATGAGCAGTTCTTC
J: TRBJ2-1; size: -; V: TRBV2; D: TRBD2; CDR3: CASGWDSGGARPFF; DNA: TGTGCCAGCGGGTGGGATAGCGGGGGGGCCAGGCCGTTCTTC
J: TRBJ2-2; size: -; V: TRBV6-6; D: TRBD2; CDR3: CASGTSPGELFF; DNA: TGTGCCAGCGGGACTAGTCCCGGGGAGCTGTTTTTT
J: TRBJ1-6; size: once; V: TRBV21-1; D: -; CDR3: CASSALKQATYNSPLHF; DNA: TGTGCCAGCAGCGCACTTAAACAGGCAACCTATAATTCACCCCTCCACTTT